These T cell receptor beta chains were read from a single sample in a study of T cells in Graves' hyperthyroidism and ophthalmopathy. One entry per CDR3 protein results from TCRdb running MiXCR on the multiplex PCR reads. The sample includes about 590,000 distinct CDR3 sequences, around 16% of them seen just once. Sequences were obtained from blood. All receptors derive from a woman aged 25 to 39 with Graves' hyperthyroidism. Both conserved end residues are part of each CDR3. The D gene is left open where the match is weak. The size entry is marked missing in some rows and otherwise reads once, few, many or a size class.

TRBD2 15 TRBJ2-2 many TRBV7-9 TGTGCCAGCAGCCAGGGGACTAGTTACGCCGGGGAGCTGTTTTTT CASSQGTSYAGELFF
TRBD1 14 TRBJ1-2 many TRBV28 TGTGCCAGCAGACTCCCGGACAGGTTGAGTGGCTACACCTTC CASRLPDRLSGYTF
TRBD2 14 TRBJ2-1 many TRBV7-9 TGTGCCAGCAGCTTAGCGGGAGGGCTCAATGAGCAGTTCTTC CASSLAGGLNEQFF
NA 16 TRBJ2-4 many TRBV6-6 TGTGCCAGCAGTTACGCGGCAACTAGGGGCAAAAACATTCAGTACTTC CASSYAATRGKNIQYF
TRBD1 14 TRBJ2-5 NA TRBV5-1 TGCGCCAGCAGCGCCAGGGGGCTCGGGGAGACCCAGCACTTC CASSARGLGETQHF
TRBD2 15 TRBJ2-4 many TRBV20-1 TGCAGTGCTAGGCGGGCGGCGGGAGGGATAAACATTCAGTACTTC CSARRAAGGINIQYF
NA 14 TRBJ1-1 few TRBV12-3/TRBV12-4 TGTGCCAGCAGTTTAATATCGGGCAGTCAAAGGGCTTTCTTT CASSLISGSQRAFF
TRBD1 15 TRBJ2-2 NA TRBV7-2 TGTGCCAGCAGCTTCAAATATGACAGGGCCGGGGAGCTGTTTTTT CASSFKYDRAGELFF
TRBD1 17 TRBJ1-2 many TRBV7-8 TGTGCCAGCAGCCTCACCCGCGGACAGGGGGCAAACTATGGCTACACCTTC CASSLTRGQGANYGYTF
NA 19 TRBJ2-3 many TRBV6-2/TRBV6-3 TGTGCCCTCCGCTACCGCTTTGGCCCCGGAAGCTGGATCGCAGATACGCAGTATTTT CALRYRFGPGSWIADTQYF
TRBD2 16 TRBJ2-7 many TRBV12-3/TRBV12-4 TGTGCCAGCAGTTTATGTGGGGTGGGGACTAGCTGCGAGCAGTACTTC CASSLCGVGTSCEQYF
NA 13 TRBJ2-2 NA TRBV28 TGTGCCAGCCGAGGGGACCTAGCCGGGGAGCTGTTTTTT CASRGDLAGELFF
TRBD1 17 TRBJ1-6 NA TRBV3-1 TGTGCCAGTCCCAAGCCCACAATAACAGGGGAGAATTCACCCCTCCACTTT CASPKPTITGENSPLHF
NA 14 TRBJ1-6 few TRBV27 TGTGCCAGCAGTTATCGAGGGGGAAATTCACCCCTCCACTTT CASSYRGGNSPLHF
TRBD2 16 TRBJ2-7 many TRBV7-9 TGTGCCAGCAGCTTAGTAAATACTAGCGACTCCTACGAGCAGTACTTC CASSLVNTSDSYEQYF
NA 19 TRBJ1-6 NA TRBV5-8 TGTGCCAGCAGCCGAATGCCGGGGATCACGCCGACCAATAATTCACCCCTCCACTTT CASSRMPGITPTNNSPLHF
TRBD2 21 TRBJ2-1 NA TRBV19 TGTGTCAGTAGTCCAATACCACCAGGGACTAGCGGGCCACCCTCCTACAATGAGCAGTTCTTC CVSSPIPPGTSGPPSYNEQFF
NA 14 TRBJ2-3 many TRBV20-1 TGCAGTGCTCGTACTAGCACTAGCACAGATACGCAGTATTTT CSARTSTSTDTQYF
NA 12 TRBJ2-7 few TRBV27 TGTGCCAGCAGTGATGGACGCTACGAGCAGTACTTC CASSDGRYEQYF
NA 14 TRBJ1-1 NA TRBV6-2/TRBV6-3 TGTGCCAGCAGTTCAGGGGATCGGTACACTGAAGCTTTCTTT CASSSGDRYTEAFF
NA 13 TRBJ1-1 many TRBV30 TGTGCCTGGAGTTGGGAGGGCTACACTGAAGCTTTCTTT CAWSWEGYTEAFF
NA 14 TRBJ2-1 once TRBV11-2 TGTGCCAGCAGCTTAGTCGTGGGCTACAATGAGCAGTTCTTC CASSLVVGYNEQFF
NA 20 TRBJ1-3 NA TRBV6-1 TGTGCCAGCAGTGAGTTGGTGATAATCCCGGGGCTGGACTCTGGAAACACCATATATTTT CASSELVIIPGLDSGNTIYF
TRBD2 16 TRBJ2-5 many TRBV7-2 TGTGCCAGCAGCTTAGTTCTAGCGGGAGAATGGGAGACCCAGTACTTC CASSLVLAGEWETQYF
NA 13 TRBJ2-3 many TRBV20-1 TGCAGTGCTAGCCACGAGGGCACAGATACGCAGTATTTT CSASHEGTDTQYF
NA 11 TRBJ1-1 NA TRBV11-2 TGTGCCAGCAGGGGGGGGGGTCAAGCTTTCTTT CASRGGGQAFF
TRBD2 14 TRBJ2-1 many TRBV7-2 TGTGCCAGCAGCTTGGACCGTAGCGGGAACTTCGAGTTCTTC CASSLDRSGNFEFF
TRBD1 16 TRBJ2-7 many TRBV10-3 TGTGCCATCAGTGAGTTTAGGGGGACAGGCTCCTACGAGCAGTACTTC CAISEFRGTGSYEQYF
NA 15 TRBJ1-6 few TRBV27 TGTGCCAGCAGTATCTCCCGGGCGGGAAATTCACCCCTCCACTTT CASSISRAGNSPLHF
TRBD1 15 TRBJ2-1 few TRBV7-9 TGTGCCAGCAGCTTATACAGGGGGCGCGACAATGAGCAGTTCTTC CASSLYRGRDNEQFF
NA 17 TRBJ2-2 many TRBV20-1 TGCAGTGCTAGAGTTGTTGGAGGGCCGACGGCCACCGGGGAGCTGTTTTTT CSARVVGGPTATGELFF
NA 16 TRBJ1-1 many TRBV28 TGTGCCAGCAGTTTCTTCACGGGGAGACCGAACACTGAAGCTTTCTTT CASSFFTGRPNTEAFF
NA 12 TRBJ1-5 few TRBV7-9 TGTGCCAGCAGCACCGGGACGCAGCCCCAGCATTTT CASSTGTQPQHF
TRBD2 16 TRBJ2-3 NA TRBV5-1 TGCGCCAGCAGCCGGACTAGCGGGAGCCCCACAGATACGCAGTATTTT CASSRTSGSPTDTQYF
NA 15 TRBJ1-1 many TRBV6-5 TGTGCCAGCAGTTACCGAATTACAAAGGATACTGAAGCTTTCTTT CASSYRITKDTEAFF
TRBD2 16 TRBJ2-1 many TRBV3-1 TGTGCCAGCAGCCTCCTGATAGCGGGAATGGGCAATGAGCAGTTCTTC CASSLLIAGMGNEQFF
NA 14 TRBJ2-2 NA TRBV18 TGTGCCAGCTCACCACCTACGAGGGCCGGGGAGCTGTTTTTT CASSPPTRAGELFF
TRBD2 12 TRBJ2-7 few TRBV19 TGTGCGCCGGGAAGCGGGAGAATCGAGCAGTACTTC CAPGSGRIEQYF
TRBD2 15 TRBJ2-7 NA TRBV4-1 TGCGCCAGCAGCCAAGGGACTAGCGGGAGCCACGAGCAGTACTTC CASSQGTSGSHEQYF